This TCR beta chain was captured by sequencing in a study of control samples from healthy donors and cancer patients (dated by TCRdb to between 2020 and 2021). A remark on this clone: Its antigen has not been determined. Qualities for individual bases were not recorded, and no much larger clone is one base off.

Library preparation employed the immunoSEQ multiplex PCR assay. What TCRdb holds here is the immuneACCESS table cut down to in-frame rearrangements. Part of the clones is not present; checked against another copy, under half of the missing clones reflect an unresolved V gene, and the others are unexplained. In this sample the table shows 95,000 to 150,000 clones, over 75% of which occur a single time. Together, the top ten hold roughly 3% of the sample. The CDR3 runs 14 amino acids, cysteine and phenylalanine included. The only DNA kept is the CDR3, 42 bases in frame from the first base. V is clipped by 5 bases and J by 2 bases, and the sequence between their germline boundaries is 12 bases long. Looking up the germline V gene (reference sequence) yields CDR1 PRHDT and CDR2 FYEKMQ.

Sequenced input: blood. This sequence originates from a man aged 55 to 69 in good health. The chain is made from TRBV13 and TRBJ2-5; no confident D gene assignment can be made. The DNA reads as follows: TGTGCCAGCAGCCCCCGCGGCAGACAAGAGACCCAGTACTTC. It codes for CASSPRGRQETQYF.